This record covers a single T cell receptor beta chain. The antigen remains undetermined. The data belong to a study of OX40 agonist ivuxolimab in advanced cancers. As for the study in general: Patients were given ivuxolimab, an antibody that agonizes OX40 (CD134).

Overall study findings and caveats: On average, a greater number of expanded clones characterised CD8+ T cells relative to CD4+.

The germline V gene encodes CDR1 MNHEY and CDR2 SVGAGI. This CDR3 region has 13 residues. The V end was cut by 2 bases, the J end by 2 bases, with 7 bases between. The repertoire was sequenced with immunoSEQ multiplex PCR; TCRdb's copy has only in-frame clones and lacks some. Of tens of thousands of clones listed, over 65% were seen once; the top ten hold 37%. This chain connects TRBV6-5 to TRBJ2-7, with D hard to call. This sample comprised CD4+ or CD8+ T cells sorted from blood, obtained in a trial of the OX40 agonist ivuxolimab. This clonotype originated in an adult with an advanced solid tumor such as melanoma, head and neck, liver or kidney cancer. The CDR3 nucleotides are TGTGCCAGCAGTTACGGGCGGCCCTACGAGCAGTACTTC. Residues: CASSYGRPYEQYF.